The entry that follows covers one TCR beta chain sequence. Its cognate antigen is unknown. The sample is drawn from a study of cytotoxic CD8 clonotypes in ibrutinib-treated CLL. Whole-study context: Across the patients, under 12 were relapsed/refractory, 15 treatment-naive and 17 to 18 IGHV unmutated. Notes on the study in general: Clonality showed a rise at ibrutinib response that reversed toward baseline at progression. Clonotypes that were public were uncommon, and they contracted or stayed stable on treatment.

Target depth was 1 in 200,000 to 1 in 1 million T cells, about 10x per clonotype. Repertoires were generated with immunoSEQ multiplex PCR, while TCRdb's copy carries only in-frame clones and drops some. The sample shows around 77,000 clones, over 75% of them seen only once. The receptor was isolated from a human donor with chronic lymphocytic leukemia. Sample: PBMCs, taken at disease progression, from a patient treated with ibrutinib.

The CDR3 is CASTGFSNQPQHF. In nucleotides, the CDR3 is TGTGCCAGCACCGGATTTAGCAATCAGCCCCAGCATTTT. The genes are TRBV6-1 and TRBJ1-5; D ambiguous. This CDR3 has 13 residues. The germline V gene has CDR1 MNHNS and CDR2 SASEGT. Trimming cost V 7 bases and J 0 bases, with 7 bases left between them.